The 27 T cell receptor beta chains reported below all come from one sample, sequenced in a study of identical twins. TCRdb re-called the 5' RACE reads through MiXCR, storing one row per CDR3 protein. The table has hundreds of thousands of distinct CDR3 sequences, 6.5% to 9% seen once. In addition, the sample was reused for a study of yellow fever vaccine responses in identical twins.

The sequencing input was CD8+ T cells sorted from blood. Source of these receptors: a woman aged 18-29 years in good health.

V gene TRBV2 combines with J gene TRBJ2-1; 13 bases are shared with TRBD2. Germline V gene lookup returns CDR1 SNHLY and CDR2 FYNNEI. Trimming cost V 6 bases and J 8 bases; bases outside gene matches: 7. The CDR3 totals 15 residues. CDR3 in amino acids: CASRITGLAGDEQFF. In DNA, the CDR3 is TGTGCCAGCAGGATCACCGGACTAGCGGGAGATGAGCAGTTCTTC.

The chain uses TRBV7-6 and TRBJ2-1, with D possibly matching TRBD2 (5 bases). V lost 5 bases to trimming and J lost 5 bases, with 25 bases between them. Per germline, CDR1 SGHVS and CDR2 FNYEAQ. The CDR3 is made up of 18 amino acids. The CDR3 sequence is CASSLPSGLAPIDNEQFF. DNA for the CDR3: TGTGCCAGCAGCCTCCCTTCGGGTTTAGCGCCAATCGACAATGAGCAGTTCTTC.

A few counts support this clonotype. J is TRBJ1-1 and V is TRBV29-1; D uncertain. Germline CDR1 and CDR2: SQVTM and ANQGSEA. This CDR3 is 14 amino acids long. Trimming pared 4 bases from V and 1 base from J, leaving 13 bases between. The CDR3 reads CSVGRLTRNTEAFF. The CDR3 nucleotides read TGCAGCGTTGGACGACTCACTCGGAACACTGAAGCTTTCTTT.

This clonotype was seen only a few times. V is TRBV27 and J is TRBJ2-1; 8 nucleotides line up with TRBD2. Losses at the gene ends were 5 bases for V and 6 bases for J; bases not matched to a gene: 9. CDR3 length equals 15 residues. Germline-derived CDR1 and CDR2 are MNHEY and SMNVEV (reference sequence). CDR3: CASSRGGGGGNEQFF. The CDR3 region has the DNA TGTGCCAGCAGTCGGGGGGGCGGGGGTGGCAATGAGCAGTTCTTC.

This clonotype has just a few counts. This rearrangement joins TRBV3-1 to TRBJ2-5; D is uncertain. Trimming shortened V by 0 bases and J by 1 base, and 3 bases separated the two germline ends. This CDR3 comprises 13 residues. Per the germline V gene, CDR1 is LGHDT and CDR2 is YNNKEL (reference sequence). The DNA for the CDR3 is TGTGCCAGCAGCCAAGATGTCCAAGAGACCCAGTACTTC. Translation gives CASSQDVQETQYF.

CDR3 protein: CASSLWTSGYNEQFF. The CDR3 region has the DNA TGTGCCAGCAGTTTGTGGACTAGCGGATACAATGAGCAGTTCTTC. The genes are TRBV27 and TRBJ2-1; TRBD2 agrees at 10 bases. CDR1 MNHEY and CDR2 SMNVEV come from the germline V gene (reference sequence). The length of the CDR3 is 15 residues. J was trimmed by 4 bases and V by 3 bases; bases with no gene match: 3.

This clonotype was found a few times. This chain connects TRBV4-1 to TRBJ2-7; D call uncertain. The CDR3 is made up of 16 amino acids. Trimming removed 0 bases at V and 3 bases at J, with 15 bases between. CDR1 and CDR2 from the germline V gene are MGHRA and YSYEKL. CDR3 loop: CASSQDGQYPNYEQYF. DNA for the CDR3: TGCGCCAGCAGCCAAGATGGGCAGTACCCCAACTACGAGCAGTACTTC.

The V call is TRBV6-6, the J call TRBJ2-7; D gene unclear. The V and J ends lost 5 bases and 0 bases respectively, with 8 bases between them. Looked up from germline, CDR1 is MNHNY and CDR2 is SVGAGI (reference sequence). The CDR3 is 13 residues long. The CDR3 protein is CASSISRSYEQYF. The CDR3 DNA is TGTGCCAGCAGTATTAGCCGCTCCTACGAGCAGTACTTC.

This clonotype was counted at least ten times. The rearrangement uses TRBV6-4 and TRBJ2-3; D is perhaps TRBD1 or TRBD2 (5 bases each). This CDR3 region has 15 residues. Germline V gives CDR1 MRHNA, CDR2 SNTAGT. V lost 0 bases to trimming and J lost 3 bases, with 10 bases between them. The CDR3 here is CASSDSGVPTDTQYF. The CDR3, as DNA: TGTGCCAGCAGTGACTCGGGGGTCCCAACAGATACGCAGTATTTT.

This clonotype was found many times. The chain employs TRBV3-1 and TRBJ1-2, with D unclear. The germline gives CDR1 LGHDT, CDR2 YNNKEL (reference sequence). The CDR3 is 12 amino acids. V shed 0 bases and J shed 8 bases, with 7 bases lying between them. The chain's CDR3 is CASSQDGSGYTF. The CDR3 DNA follows: TGTGCCAGCAGCCAAGATGGTTCGGGCTACACCTTC.

This clonotype was seen more than once but under ten times. This chain joins TRBV4-1 and TRBJ1-2; tentatively, D is TRBD1 (5 bases). Germline CDR1 MGHRA, CDR2 YSYEKL. This CDR3 has 15 amino acids. Trimming removed 1 base at V and 0 bases at J, with 9 bases between. In nucleotides, the CDR3 is TGCGCCAGCAGCCAAGCGGACACAACTAACTATGGCTACACCTTC. Translating it yields CASSQADTTNYGYTF.

The V and J genes are TRBV6-1 and TRBJ1-1, with D unresolved. Germline V lookup: CDR1 MNHNS, CDR2 SASEGT. V lost 6 bases and J lost 1, with 9 bases in between. The CDR3 has 13 residues. The CDR3 DNA reads as TGTGCCAGCAGAGTTGCCCCGAACACTGAAGCTTTCTTT. As protein: CASRVAPNTEAFF.

The V call is TRBV12-3 or TRBV12-4, the J call TRBJ2-1; the D gene is possibly TRBD2 (5 bases). V was trimmed by 3 bases and J by 8 bases, leaving 14 bases between them. The CDR3 consists of 14 residues. This CDR3 is CASSFFRQRDEQFF. The CDR3 DNA reads TGTGCCAGCAGTTTTTTTAGGCAGAGGGATGAGCAGTTCTTC.

This clonotype was recorded many times. CDR3 bases: TGCGCCAGCAGCCAAGAAGGAGGCTGGGCAGAAAAACTGTTTTTT. Its protein is CASSQEGGWAEKLFF. The chain recombines TRBV4-1 with TRBJ1-4; D is undetermined. V gave up 0 bases and J gave up 8 bases, with 13 bases separating them. The CDR3 contains 15 residues. Germline lookup yields CDR1 MGHRA and CDR2 YSYEKL.

This sequence joins TRBV6-1 and TRBJ2-1; 8 bases agree with TRBD1. V was pared by 7 bases and J by 0 bases, with 5 bases of the junction left unmatched. Germline V gene sequence: CDR1 MNHNS, CDR2 SASEGT. The CDR3 sequence is 15 residues long. CDR3 DNA: TGTGCCAGCACGGGGACAGGATTCTCCTACAATGAGCAGTTCTTC. Translated: CASTGTGFSYNEQFF.

This clonotype was picked up a small number of times. The rearrangement uses TRBV12-3 or TRBV12-4 and TRBJ2-5, with TRBD1 identical over 9 bases. Trimming at V came to 6 bases and at J to 1 base, leaving 6 bases not matched to a gene. The CDR3 is 15 amino acids. The CDR3 protein is CASSKGTGIQETQYF. DNA of the CDR3: TGTGCCAGCAGCAAAGGGACAGGGATCCAAGAGACCCAGTACTTC.

This rearrangement joins TRBV27 to TRBJ2-3; 8 nucleotides match TRBD2. CDR1 MNHEY and CDR2 SMNVEV come from the germline V gene (reference sequence). V shed 2 bases and J 4 bases; nucleotides not matched to a gene: 8. This CDR3 contains 16 residues. In nucleotides, the CDR3 is TGTGCCAGCAGTTTAAGTAGGGCGGGAGGAGCAGATACGCAGTATTTT. It translates to CASSLSRAGGADTQYF.

This clonotype was counted between two and nine times. The chain is built from TRBV29-1 and TRBJ2-2, with 9 bases aligning to TRBD2. V was clipped by 3 bases and J by 5 bases; unmatched bases: 7. CDR1 is SQVTM, CDR2 ANQGSEA, per germline. The CDR3 sequence is 15 residues long. The CDR3: CSVDKSREGTGELFF. Written as DNA, the CDR3 is TGCAGCGTTGATAAATCGCGGGAGGGGACCGGGGAGCTGTTTTTT.

The chain uses TRBV3-1 and TRBJ2-2, with a weak D call TRBD1 (6 bases). This CDR3 is 17 amino acids long. Germline CDR1 LGHDT, CDR2 YNNKEL (reference sequence). V was clipped by 0 bases and J by 3 bases, with 14 bases between them. CDR3 residues: CASSQDLDRTDTGELFF. As DNA, the CDR3 is TGTGCCAGCAGCCAAGATCTTGACAGGACAGACACCGGGGAGCTGTTTTTT.

This clonotype turned up a few times. The rearrangement joins TRBV2 to TRBJ1-5; possibly TRBD1 for D (6 bases). Deletions cut 3 bases from V and 3 bases from J, with 9 bases between. Germline loops: CDR1 SNHLY, CDR2 FYNNEI. The CDR3 covers 14 residues. The CDR3 sequence is CASSDGQNNQPQHF. As DNA, the CDR3 is TGTGCCAGCAGTGACGGACAGAACAATCAGCCCCAGCATTTT.

The chain joins TRBV4-1 to TRBJ2-7; 7 nucleotides match TRBD2. Germline CDR1 and CDR2: MGHRA and YSYEKL. This CDR3 is 14 amino acids long. With V trimmed by 4 bases and J by 6 bases, 9 bases remained unmatched. The CDR3 sequence is CASSRLPGGGEQYF. The CDR3 coding sequence is TGCGCCAGCAGCCGCCTCCCCGGCGGGGGCGAGCAGTACTTC.

The rearrangement uses TRBV7-9 and TRBJ2-3; TRBD2 matches at 9 bases. CDR3 size: 17 residues. V trimming: 7 bases; J trimming: 3 bases; junction bases outside the gene matches: 14. Looked up from germline, CDR1 is SEHNR and CDR2 is FQNEAQ (reference sequence). The CDR3: CASNLEPHSGSTDTQYF. DNA for the CDR3: TGTGCCAGCAACCTAGAACCCCATAGCGGGAGTACAGATACGCAGTATTTT.

This clonotype was seen only a few times. The chain links TRBV15 to TRBJ1-2; D call uncertain. Germline CDR1 is LNHNV and CDR2 is YYDKDF (reference sequence). The CDR3 runs to 15 residues. The germline V and J ends were trimmed by 0 bases and 5 bases, with 13 bases remaining between them. The CDR3 sequence is CATSRDLVDGYGYTF. The CDR3 nucleotides are TGTGCCACCAGCAGAGATTTGGTGGATGGGTATGGCTACACCTTC.

This clonotype was picked up many times. The genes are TRBV12-3 or TRBV12-4 and TRBJ2-1; no firm D call. CDR3 length: 15 amino acids. V was trimmed by 3 bases and J by 2 bases, leaving 11 bases between them. CDR3 amino acids: CASSFADYPYNEQFF. CDR3 in DNA: TGTGCCAGCAGTTTTGCAGATTATCCCTACAATGAGCAGTTCTTC.

This clonotype was picked up many times. The chain combines TRBV20-1 with TRBJ2-2; no clear D. With 6 bases removed from V and 7 bases from J, the gap between germline ends came to 9 bases. The CDR3 spans 11 residues. Per germline, CDR1 DFQATT and CDR2 SNEGSKA (reference sequence). The CDR3 sequence is CSAPRGGELFF. The CDR3, as DNA: TGCAGTGCCCCCCGCGGCGGGGAGCTGTTTTTT.

The J gene is TRBJ1-3, the V gene TRBV12-3 or TRBV12-4; 11 nucleotides match TRBD1. V shed 6 bases, J shed 2 bases, and the junction held 6 bases outside the gene matches. The CDR3 extends over 16 amino acids. This CDR3 is CASSWTGGLAGNTIYF. The CDR3 DNA is TGTGCCAGCAGCTGGACAGGGGGCTTGGCTGGAAACACCATATATTTT.

This clonotype was picked up many times. This chain links TRBV6-2 or TRBV6-3 with TRBJ2-1, with a tentative D call TRBD2 (5 bases). The germline gives CDR1 MNHEY, CDR2 SVGEGT. V lost 2 bases and J lost 6, with 8 bases in between. CDR3 length: 13 amino acids. CDR3 sequence reads: CASSYGGPNEQFF. CDR3 nucleotide sequence: TGTGCCAGCAGTTACGGCGGGCCCAATGAGCAGTTCTTC.